These 9 T cell receptor beta chains were all obtained from the same sample, sequenced in a study of blood T cell repertoires in COVID-19. This table comes from immunoSEQ multiplex PCR, and its TCRdb copy is limited to in-frame clones, with some not included. The top ten clones hold 6% to 8% of a sample with approximately 350,000 clones, 88% of them seen once. The specimen sequenced was peripheral blood. The receptors were gathered from a woman aged 70-85 years with COVID-19, enrolled during active disease.

This CDR3 is CASSQVLRQGKGMAFF. In DNA form, the CDR3 reads TGCGCCAGCAGCCAAGTCCTCAGGCAGGGGAAAGGAATGGCTTTCTTT. The chain is built from TRBV4-1 and TRBJ1-1; the D gene is possibly TRBD1 (6 bases). V dropped 1 base and J dropped 11 bases, with 23 bases sitting between them. This CDR3 has 16 amino acids. Germline V lookup: CDR1 MGHRA, CDR2 YSYEKL.

V and J are TRBV12-5 and TRBJ1-3; D is unresolved. Germline V gene data show CDR1 as LGHNT and CDR2 as FRNRAP. V was shortened by 2 bases and J by 2 bases, with 16 bases between the two germline ends. The CDR3 is 17 amino acids. The CDR3 protein is CASGLIALGAAGNTIYF. The CDR3 nucleotides are TGTGCTAGTGGTTTGATAGCCTTAGGAGCTGCTGGAAACACCATATATTTT.

J is TRBJ1-6 and V is TRBV19; 8 bases align to TRBD1. The CDR3 runs 15 residues. Germline CDR1 is LNHDA and CDR2 is SQIVND (reference sequence). V lost 8 bases to trimming and J lost 7 bases; unmatched junction nucleotides: 10. The CDR3 reads CASEYTGTGNSPLHF. The DNA for the CDR3 is TGTGCCAGTGAATACACCGGGACAGGCAATTCACCCCTCCACTTT.

V and J are TRBV10-3 and TRBJ1-1, with TRBD1 as a possible D gene (5 bases). The V gene lost 10 bases and the J gene lost 3 bases, with 12 bases spanning the gap. There are 12 residues in the CDR3. Germline CDR1 reads ENHRY; CDR2 reads SYGVKD. The CDR3: CATRQQDTEAFF. DNA for the CDR3: TGTGCCACTCGACAGCAAGACACTGAAGCTTTCTTT.

CDR3 region: CASSPFRAAYGYTF. Here the CDR3 DNA reads TGTGCCAGCAGTCCCTTCAGGGCCGCCTATGGCTACACCTTC. The chain employs TRBV27 and TRBJ1-2, with D possibly matching TRBD1 (5 bases). V lost 5 bases to trimming and J lost 4 bases, with 14 bases between them. Germline-derived CDR1 and CDR2 are MNHEY and SMNVEV (reference sequence). The CDR3 sequence is 14 residues long.

The chain uses TRBV29-1 and TRBJ1-1; D not resolved. Deletions cut 8 bases from V and 4 bases from J, with 17 bases between. The CDR3 contains 13 residues. The germline V gene encodes CDR1 SQVTM and CDR2 ANQGSEA. CDR3 bases: TGCAGCTCCGCTCTGGGAGGAGCCACTGAAGCTTTCTTT. It codes for CSSALGGATEAFF.

J is TRBJ2-2 and V is TRBV28, with D tentatively TRBD1 (6 bases). Germline-derived CDR1 and CDR2 are MDHEN and SYDVKM. Between the trimmed V and J ends, which lost 6 bases and 7 bases, there was a span of 9 bases. CDR3 length: 12 amino acids. The CDR3 DNA reads as TGTGCCAGCAGCGCAGGGGTCGGGGAGCTGTTTTTT. The encoded protein is CASSAGVGELFF.

The rearrangement joins TRBV9 to TRBJ1-3; D not resolved. Between the trimmed V and J ends, which lost 4 bases and 0 bases, there was a span of 5 bases. The germline CDR1 and CDR2 sequences are SGDLS and YYNGEE. The CDR3 is made up of 13 amino acids. CDR3 nucleotides: TGTGCCAGCAGCTCCTACTCTGGAAACACCATATATTTT. It encodes CASSSYSGNTIYF.

The chain has TRBV10-3 and TRBJ1-4; no firm D call. The CDR3 sequence is 17 residues long. Trimming left V 1 base short and J 3 bases short, with 15 bases between. Germline lookup yields CDR1 ENHRY and CDR2 SYGVKD. In nucleotides, the CDR3 is TGTGCCATCAGTGAGTTTAGTACCGGGAGCCCTAATGAAAAACTGTTTTTT. Translation gives CAISEFSTGSPNEKLFF.